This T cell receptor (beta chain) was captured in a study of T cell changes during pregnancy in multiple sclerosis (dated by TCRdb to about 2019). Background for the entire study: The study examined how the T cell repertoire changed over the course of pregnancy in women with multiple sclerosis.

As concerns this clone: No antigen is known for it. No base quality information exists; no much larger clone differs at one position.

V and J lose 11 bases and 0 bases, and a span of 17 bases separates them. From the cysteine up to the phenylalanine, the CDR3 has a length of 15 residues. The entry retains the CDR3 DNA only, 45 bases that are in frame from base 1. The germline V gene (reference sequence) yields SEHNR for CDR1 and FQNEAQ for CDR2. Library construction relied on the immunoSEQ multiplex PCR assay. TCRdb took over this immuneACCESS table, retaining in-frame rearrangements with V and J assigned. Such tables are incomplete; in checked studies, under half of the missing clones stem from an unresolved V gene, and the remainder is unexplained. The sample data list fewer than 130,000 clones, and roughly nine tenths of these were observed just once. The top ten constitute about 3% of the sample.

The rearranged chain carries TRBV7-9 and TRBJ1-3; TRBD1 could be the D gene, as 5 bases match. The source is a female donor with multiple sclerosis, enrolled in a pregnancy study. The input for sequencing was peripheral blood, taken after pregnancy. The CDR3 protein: CAYQQTGGSGNTIYF. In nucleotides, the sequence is TGTGCCTATCAACAAACAGGTGGCTCTGGAAACACCATATATTTT.